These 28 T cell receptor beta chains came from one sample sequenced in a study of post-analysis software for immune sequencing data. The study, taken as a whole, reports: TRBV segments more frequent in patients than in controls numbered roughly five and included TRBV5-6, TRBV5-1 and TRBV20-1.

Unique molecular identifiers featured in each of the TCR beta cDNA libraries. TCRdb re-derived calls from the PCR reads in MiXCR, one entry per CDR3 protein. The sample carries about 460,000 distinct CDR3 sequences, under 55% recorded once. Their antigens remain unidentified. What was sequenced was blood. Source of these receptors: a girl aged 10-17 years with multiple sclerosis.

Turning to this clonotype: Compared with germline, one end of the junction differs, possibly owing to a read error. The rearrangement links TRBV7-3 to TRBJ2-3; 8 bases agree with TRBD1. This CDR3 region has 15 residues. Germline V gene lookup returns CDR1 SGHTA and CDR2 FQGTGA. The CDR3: CTSRATGAGTDTQYF. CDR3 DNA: TGTACCAGCAGGGCGACAGGGGCAGGCACAGATACGCAGTATTTT. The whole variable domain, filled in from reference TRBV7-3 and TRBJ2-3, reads GAGVSQTPSNKVTEKGKYVELRCDPISGHTALYWYRQSLGQGPEFLIYFQGTGAADDSGLPNDRFFAVRPEGSVSTLKIQRTERGDSAVYLCTSRATGAGTDTQYFGPGTRLTVL.

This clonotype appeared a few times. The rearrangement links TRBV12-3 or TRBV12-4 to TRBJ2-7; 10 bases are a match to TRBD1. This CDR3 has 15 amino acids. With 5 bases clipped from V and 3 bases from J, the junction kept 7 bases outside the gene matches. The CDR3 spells CASSNGTGENYEQYF. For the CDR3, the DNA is TGTGCCAGCAGTAACGGGACAGGGGAAAACTACGAGCAGTACTTC.

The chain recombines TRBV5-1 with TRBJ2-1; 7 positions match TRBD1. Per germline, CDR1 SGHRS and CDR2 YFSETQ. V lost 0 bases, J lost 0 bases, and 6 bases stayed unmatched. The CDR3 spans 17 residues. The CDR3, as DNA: TGCGCCAGCAGCTTGGCCCCATCAGGGGGCTCCTACAATGAGCAGTTCTTC. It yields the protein CASSLAPSGGSYNEQFF.

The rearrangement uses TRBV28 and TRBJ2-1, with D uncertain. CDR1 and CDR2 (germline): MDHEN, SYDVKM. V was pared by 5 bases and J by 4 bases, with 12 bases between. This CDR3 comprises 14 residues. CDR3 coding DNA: TGTGCCAGCAGTGCCCCTTCACTTTACAATGAGCAGTTCTTC. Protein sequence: CASSAPSLYNEQFF.

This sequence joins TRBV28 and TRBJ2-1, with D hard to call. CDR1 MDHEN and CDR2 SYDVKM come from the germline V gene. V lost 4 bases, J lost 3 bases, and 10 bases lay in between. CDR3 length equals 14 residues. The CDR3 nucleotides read TGTGCCAGCAGTTCCTATCTGGACTACAATGAGCAGTTCTTC. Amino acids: CASSSYLDYNEQFF.

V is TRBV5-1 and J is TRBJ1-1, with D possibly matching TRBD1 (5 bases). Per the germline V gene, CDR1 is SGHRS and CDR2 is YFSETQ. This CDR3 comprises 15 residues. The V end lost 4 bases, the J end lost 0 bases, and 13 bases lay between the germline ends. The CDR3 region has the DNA TGCGCCAGCAGCACGCAGGGATTGTTGAACACTGAAGCTTTCTTT. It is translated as CASSTQGLLNTEAFF.

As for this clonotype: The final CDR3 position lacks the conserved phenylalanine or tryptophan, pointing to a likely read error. The CDR3 is CSPVGGTEAFL. CDR3 bases: TGCAGCCCTGTGGGGGGCACTGAAGCTTTCTTG. The rearrangement joins TRBV20-1 to TRBJ1-1, with D tentatively TRBD1 (5 bases). This CDR3 is 11 amino acids long. The V gene's germline CDR1 is DFQATT and CDR2 SNEGSKA (reference sequence).

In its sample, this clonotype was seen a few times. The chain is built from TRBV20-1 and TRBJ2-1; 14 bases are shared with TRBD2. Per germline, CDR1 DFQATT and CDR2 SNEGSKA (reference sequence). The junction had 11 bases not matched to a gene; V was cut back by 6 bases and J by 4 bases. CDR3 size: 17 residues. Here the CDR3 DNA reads TGCAGTGCCAGATCCAGACTAGCGGGAGGGGGGTACAATGAGCAGTTCTTC. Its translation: CSARSRLAGGGYNEQFF.

The CDR3 DNA follows: TGTGCCAGCAGTGAACGTGGGGGCATCTCTAGCGCTGAGCAGTTCTTC. Encoded protein: CASSERGGISSAEQFF. The chain couples TRBV28 to TRBJ2-1; D tentatively fits TRBD1 or TRBD2 (6 bases each). Trimming took off 5 bases at V and 9 bases at J, with 23 bases between the two ends. The CDR3 runs 16 residues. Germline V gives CDR1 MDHEN, CDR2 SYDVKM.

The CDR3 reads CSARDRRASGSSTDTQYF. CDR3 DNA: TGCAGTGCTAGAGATCGGCGGGCTAGCGGGTCTAGCACAGATACGCAGTATTTT. J is TRBJ2-3 and V is TRBV20-1; 8 positions agree with TRBD2. CDR3 length equals 18 residues. The V and J ends lost 0 bases and 0 bases, in that order; junction bases with no gene match: 11. Germline values: CDR1 DFQATT, CDR2 SNEGSKA (reference sequence).

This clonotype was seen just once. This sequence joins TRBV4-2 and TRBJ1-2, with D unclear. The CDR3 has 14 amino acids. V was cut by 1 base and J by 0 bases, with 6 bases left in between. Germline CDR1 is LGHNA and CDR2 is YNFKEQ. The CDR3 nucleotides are TGTGCCAGCAGCCAAGCAACAGCTAACTATGGCTACACCTTC. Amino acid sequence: CASSQATANYGYTF.

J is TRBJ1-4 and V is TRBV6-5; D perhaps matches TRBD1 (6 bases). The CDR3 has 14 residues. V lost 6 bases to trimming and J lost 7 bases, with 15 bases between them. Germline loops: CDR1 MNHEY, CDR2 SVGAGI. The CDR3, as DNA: TGTGCCAGCAGGTACAGGGTGTTTGGTGAAAAACTGTTTTTT. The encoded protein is CASRYRVFGEKLFF.

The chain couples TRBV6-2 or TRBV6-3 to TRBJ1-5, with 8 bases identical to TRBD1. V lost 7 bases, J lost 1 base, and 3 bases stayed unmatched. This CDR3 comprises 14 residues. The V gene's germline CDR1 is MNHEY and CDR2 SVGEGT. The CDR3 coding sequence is TGTGCCAGCACCCGGACAGGGAGCAATCAGCCCCAGCATTTT. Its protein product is CASTRTGSNQPQHF.

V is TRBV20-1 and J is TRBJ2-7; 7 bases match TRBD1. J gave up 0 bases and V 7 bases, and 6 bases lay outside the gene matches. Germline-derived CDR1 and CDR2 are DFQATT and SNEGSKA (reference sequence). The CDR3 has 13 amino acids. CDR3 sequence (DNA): TGCAGTGAGAGTGGACAGGCCTCCTACGAGCAGTACTTC. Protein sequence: CSESGQASYEQYF.

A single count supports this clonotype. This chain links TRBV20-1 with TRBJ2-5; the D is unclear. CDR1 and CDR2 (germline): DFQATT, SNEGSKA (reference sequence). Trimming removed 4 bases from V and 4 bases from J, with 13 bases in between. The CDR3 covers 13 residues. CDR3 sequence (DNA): TGCAGTGCTATAACCCCGTGGGGAGAGACCCAGTACTTC. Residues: CSAITPWGETQYF.

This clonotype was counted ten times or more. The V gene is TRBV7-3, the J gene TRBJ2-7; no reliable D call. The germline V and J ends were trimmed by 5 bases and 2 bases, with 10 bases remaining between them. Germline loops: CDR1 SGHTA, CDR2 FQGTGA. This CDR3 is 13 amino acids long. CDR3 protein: CASSKDGTYEQYF. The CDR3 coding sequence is TGTGCCAGCAGCAAGGACGGAACCTACGAGCAGTACTTC.

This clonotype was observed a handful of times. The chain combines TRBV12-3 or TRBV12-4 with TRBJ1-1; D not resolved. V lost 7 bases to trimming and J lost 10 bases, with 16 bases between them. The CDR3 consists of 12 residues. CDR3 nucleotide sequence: TGTGCCAGCAAAACGGTCTATAGAGGAGCTTTCTTT. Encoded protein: CASKTVYRGAFF.

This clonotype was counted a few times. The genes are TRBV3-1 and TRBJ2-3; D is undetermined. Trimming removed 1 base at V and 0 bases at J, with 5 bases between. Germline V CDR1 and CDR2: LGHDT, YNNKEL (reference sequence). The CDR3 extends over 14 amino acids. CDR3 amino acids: CASSQVGSTDTQYF. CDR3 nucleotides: TGTGCCAGCAGCCAAGTTGGGAGCACAGATACGCAGTATTTT.

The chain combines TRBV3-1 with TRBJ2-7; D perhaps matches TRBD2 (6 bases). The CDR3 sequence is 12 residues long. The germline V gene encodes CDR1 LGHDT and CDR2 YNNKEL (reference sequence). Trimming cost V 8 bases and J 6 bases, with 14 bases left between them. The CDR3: CASQDLASEQYF. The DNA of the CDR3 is TGTGCCAGCCAGGACCTAGCGAGCGAGCAGTACTTC.

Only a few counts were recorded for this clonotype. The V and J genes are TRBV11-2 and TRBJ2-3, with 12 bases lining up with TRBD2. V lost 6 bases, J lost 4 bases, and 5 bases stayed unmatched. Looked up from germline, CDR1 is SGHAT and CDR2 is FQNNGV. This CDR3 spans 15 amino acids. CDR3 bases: TGTGCCAGCAGAGCAGGACTAGCGGGGCCAGATACGCAGTATTTT. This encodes CASRAGLAGPDTQYF.

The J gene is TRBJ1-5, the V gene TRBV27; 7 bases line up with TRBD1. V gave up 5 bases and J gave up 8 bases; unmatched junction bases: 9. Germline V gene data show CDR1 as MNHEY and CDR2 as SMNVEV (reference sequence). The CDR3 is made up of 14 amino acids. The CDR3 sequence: CASSNRGDSKPQHF. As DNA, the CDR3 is TGTGCCAGCAGTAACCGGGGGGACAGCAAGCCCCAGCATTTT.

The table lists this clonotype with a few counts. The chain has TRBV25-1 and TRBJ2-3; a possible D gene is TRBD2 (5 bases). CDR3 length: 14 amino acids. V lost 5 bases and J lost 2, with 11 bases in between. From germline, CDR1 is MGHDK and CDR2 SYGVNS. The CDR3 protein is CASSPRGSTDTQYF. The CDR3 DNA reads TGTGCCAGCAGTCCCCGGGGTTCCACAGATACGCAGTATTTT.

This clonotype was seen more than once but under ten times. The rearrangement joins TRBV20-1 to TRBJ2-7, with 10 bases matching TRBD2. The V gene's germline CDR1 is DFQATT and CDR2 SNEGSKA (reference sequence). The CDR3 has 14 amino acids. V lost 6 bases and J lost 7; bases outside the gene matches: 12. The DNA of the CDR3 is TGCAGTGCCTCAGCTAGCGGGAGACGTGGGGAGCAGTACTTC. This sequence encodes CSASASGRRGEQYF.

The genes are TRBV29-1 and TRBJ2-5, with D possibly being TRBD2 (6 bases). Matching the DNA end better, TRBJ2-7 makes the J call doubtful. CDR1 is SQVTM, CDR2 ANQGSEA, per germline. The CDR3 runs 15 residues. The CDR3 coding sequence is TGCAGCGTCCATGGAGACGGACTACGGACGGGCGAGCAGTACTTC. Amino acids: CSVHGDGLRTGEQYF.

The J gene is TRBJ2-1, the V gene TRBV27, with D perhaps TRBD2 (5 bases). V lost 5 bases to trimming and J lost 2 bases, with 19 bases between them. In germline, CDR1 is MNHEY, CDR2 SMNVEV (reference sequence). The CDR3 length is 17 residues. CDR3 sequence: CASSRRIGTRAYNEQFF. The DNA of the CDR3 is TGTGCCAGCAGTCGGAGGATCGGAACAAGGGCCTACAATGAGCAGTTCTTC.

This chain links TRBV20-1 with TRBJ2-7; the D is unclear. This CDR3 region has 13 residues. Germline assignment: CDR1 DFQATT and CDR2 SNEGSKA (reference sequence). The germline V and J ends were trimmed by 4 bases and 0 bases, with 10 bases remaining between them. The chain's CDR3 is CSATSALSYEQYF. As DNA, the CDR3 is TGCAGTGCTACCTCAGCTCTCTCCTACGAGCAGTACTTC.

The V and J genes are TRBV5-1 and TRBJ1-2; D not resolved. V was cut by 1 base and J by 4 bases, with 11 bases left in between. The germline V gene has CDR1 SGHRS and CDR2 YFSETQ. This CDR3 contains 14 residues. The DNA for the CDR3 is TGCGCCAGCAGCTTGCGAGACGGGTCCTATGGCTACACCTTC. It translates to CASSLRDGSYGYTF. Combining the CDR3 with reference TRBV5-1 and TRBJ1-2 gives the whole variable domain KAGVTQTPRYLIKTRGQQVTLSCSPISGHRSVSWYQQTPGQGLQFLFEYFSETQRNKGNFPGRFSGRQFSNSRSEMNVSTLELGDSALYLCASSLRDGSYGYTFGSGTRLTVV.

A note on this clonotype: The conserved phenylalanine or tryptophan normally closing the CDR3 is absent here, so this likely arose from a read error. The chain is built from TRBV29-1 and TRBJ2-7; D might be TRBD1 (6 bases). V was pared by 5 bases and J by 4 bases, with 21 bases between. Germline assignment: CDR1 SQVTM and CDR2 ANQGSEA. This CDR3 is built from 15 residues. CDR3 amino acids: CSVSMNTGKLYEQYC. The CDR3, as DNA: TGCAGCGTTTCCATGAATACAGGGAAGCTTTACGAGCAGTACTGC.